The clone carrying this T cell receptor (beta chain) was seen many times. Its antigen is not known. The length of the CDR3 is 12 residues. Per germline, CDR1 SQVTM and CDR2 ANQGSEA. The germline V and J ends were trimmed by 6 bases and 3 bases, with 8 bases remaining between them. A 3' RACE protocol on RNA, with unique molecular identifiers, produced the TCR library. In TCRdb, the 3' RACE reads were re-called with MiXCR into one record per CDR3 protein. The sample lists more than 85,000 distinct CDR3 sequences, about 6.3% seen once, with approximately 1.2% in the top ten. This sample stems from a study of HIV-infected children after antiretroviral therapy interruption. Study at large: Median age was about 9.5 years (interruption) and roughly 8 years (continuous).

Regarding treatment: PENTA 11 planned treatment interruption arm or continuous ART arm. Study-level points and caveats: After treatment interruption started, naive CD4+ CDR3 overlap across time points dropped.

The origin of this receptor is a pool of human donors with HIV. The sequencing here drew on CD45RA+ CD4+ T cells from PBMCs, pooled from several time points, taken from a donor given antiretroviral therapy, either interrupted or continuous. Subset: naive CD4+ CD45RA+ CD45RO- T cells. The J gene is TRBJ1-4, the V gene TRBV29-1; no firm D call. The chain's CDR3 is CSVNQPNEKLFF. For the CDR3, the DNA is TGCAGCGTCAACCAGCCTAATGAAAAACTGTTTTTT.